The 5 T cell receptor beta chains listed next were all sequenced from one sample in a study of T cell responses to AZD1222 COVID-19 vaccine. TCRdb's copy holds only in-frame clones and misses some; the assay was immunoSEQ multiplex PCR. The sample shows 150,000 or so clones, about 90% of them seen only once. The specimen comprised peripheral blood, sampled 28 days after the second AZD1222 dose. Receptors were obtained from an adult who received the AZD1222 COVID-19 vaccine.

The chain recombines TRBV18 with TRBJ2-5, with D possibly matching TRBD2 (5 bases). Germline CDR1 reads KGHSH; CDR2 reads LQKENI. The V end lost 3 bases, the J end lost 5 bases, and 13 bases lay between the germline ends. CDR3 length: 14 residues. The CDR3 region has the DNA TGTGCCAGCTCACCCCTCACTGGGGAGGAGACCCAGTACTTC. The encoded protein is CASSPLTGEETQYF.

This clone was recorded once. The chain joins TRBV2 to TRBJ1-1, with 8 bases that match TRBD1. Germline V CDR1 and CDR2: SNHLY, FYNNEI. The CDR3 contains 14 residues. The V and J ends lost 6 bases and 4 bases, in that order; junction bases with no gene match: 7. CDR3 sequence: CASRRTGLGTEAFF. The DNA of the CDR3 is TGTGCCAGCAGAAGGACAGGGCTGGGCACTGAAGCTTTCTTT.

The chain is built from TRBV7-2 and TRBJ1-3; 7 positions agree with TRBD1. The CDR3 is 15 amino acids. The ends lost 6 bases at V and 4 bases at J; junction bases unmatched: 9. The germline gives CDR1 SGHTA, CDR2 FQGNSA. This CDR3 is CASRPNRGSGNTIYF. CDR3 nucleotide sequence: TGTGCCAGCAGGCCTAACAGGGGTTCCGGAAACACCATATATTTT. Full variable domain (outside the CDR3, taken from reference TRBV7-2 and TRBJ1-3): GAGVSQSPSNKVTEKGKDVELRCDPISGHTALYWYRQSLGQGLEFLIYFQGNSAPDKSGLPSDRFSAERTGGSVSTLTIQRTQQEDSAVYLCASRPNRGSGNTIYFGEGSWLTVV.

This rearrangement joins TRBV12-5 to TRBJ2-5; D is possibly TRBD1 or TRBD2 (5 bases each). V lost 6 bases and J lost 4, with 18 bases in between. This CDR3 has 15 amino acids. CDR1 LGHNT and CDR2 FRNRAP come from the germline V gene. The CDR3 is CASGLGRGVGETQYF. The CDR3 DNA sequence: TGTGCTAGTGGCTTAGGGCGAGGGGTGGGAGAGACCCAGTACTTC.

This rearrangement joins TRBV7-9 to TRBJ1-2; D unresolved. Trimming stripped 5 bases from V and 2 bases from J, with 9 bases between. The germline gives CDR1 SEHNR, CDR2 FQNEAQ (reference sequence). This CDR3 has 13 amino acids. This CDR3 is CASSQSTNYGYTF. CDR3 nucleotide sequence: TGTGCCAGCAGCCAAAGCACGAACTATGGCTACACCTTC.